This entry describes one TCR beta chain. This clonotype was observed a handful of times. No antigen is known for it. Base qualities are not at hand, and no much larger clone is one base apart. These data belong to a study of post-analysis software for immune sequencing data (dated by TCRdb to between 2014 and 2016). Context from the whole study: Relapsing-remitting, secondary progressive and progressive-relapsing multiple sclerosis were recorded as disease courses, and subtype annotation was lacking for some patients. Patient repertoires were compared against 10 to 12 previously published healthy control repertoires from donors aged about 6 to 26 years. A subset of samples was prepared in parallel using single-end sample barcoding, then pooled and co-amplified after Illumina adapter ligation. Points the paper makes about the study in general: Normalized Chao1 diversity was significantly lower in multiple sclerosis patients than controls, suggesting substantial peripheral T-cell clonal expansion. Roughly 5 TRBV segments, including TRBV5-6, TRBV5-1 and TRBV20-1, were significantly more frequent in patients than controls. The control group was slightly older than the multiple sclerosis patient group. Direct clustering with F measure showed strong co-clustering of samples prepared in the same batch, prompting a batch-effect correction.

TCR beta repertoires were profiled from peripheral blood of about a dozen young patients with multiple sclerosis to demonstrate the VDJtools post-analysis software. Multiple sclerosis patients were children and adolescents aged about 6 to 16 years. V gives up 5 bases and J gives up 12 bases, and the segment between their germline ends measures 17 bases. From a lookup of the germline V gene, CDR1 and CDR2 are SGHAT and FQNNGV. Taken from cysteine to phenylalanine, the CDR3 has 13 residues. CDR3 DNA is the only sequence kept; it has 39 bases, read in frame from the first base. Receptor libraries were prepared by PCR. The sequencing machine was an Illumina HiSeq 2500. Unique molecular identifiers were incorporated into TCR beta cDNA libraries to reduce PCR and sequencing biases. Every 1 to 10 million input T cells yielded 500,000 or so cDNA molecules, meaning each molecule approximated one T cell. The patient libraries were prepared and sequenced with the same protocol used for the earlier healthy control dataset. Within a given batch, samples were prepared together, multiplexed and sequenced on the same HiSeq lane. The original methods were these. MIGEC handled the raw barcoded reads, throwing out single-read molecular identifier groups before consensus assembly and CDR3 extraction. Clonotype tables were post-analysed with VDJtools, and diversity was normalized by down-sampling all datasets to the smallest sample size. To correct batch-related cross-sample contamination, repertoire overlap clustering matched CDR3 amino acid sequences but not nucleotide sequences. TCRdb reprocessing: public reads trimmed at Q25 with fastp, clones called with MiXCR, in-frame beta chains kept. Identical CDR3 protein sequences are pooled into one entry, listed with their most common genes and DNA. It is TCRdb's table, rather than the study itself, that gives the V and J calls and clone size. This sample gives some 690,000 distinct CDR3 sequences in total; 55% to 60% of them show up just once. Together, the top ten hold approximately 11% of the sample.

The receptor was derived from a girl aged 2-10 years with multiple sclerosis. The receptor chain draws on TRBV11-2 and TRBJ2-1, with the D call tentatively TRBD1 or TRBD2, each fitting 5 bases. The sequenced material came from blood. CDR3 sequence: CASSNRDGHRQFF. The nucleotide sequence reads as follows: TGTGCCAGCAGCAACCGGGACGGACATCGGCAGTTCTTC.